These 18 T cell receptor beta chains were sequenced from one sample in a study of T cell changes during pregnancy in multiple sclerosis. The table came from immunoSEQ multiplex PCR; TCRdb's copy has only in-frame clones and leaves some out. The sample holds approximately 72,000 clones, approximately 90% seen once. The material sequenced was peripheral blood, taken in the first trimester of pregnancy. The source is a female donor in good health, enrolled as a control in a pregnancy study.

The chain couples TRBV28 to TRBJ2-1; perhaps TRBD1 as D (6 bases). This CDR3 is built from 20 residues. Germline V gene data show CDR1 as MDHEN and CDR2 as SYDVKM. Trimming removed 3 bases at V and 5 bases at J, with 29 bases between. The CDR3 DNA reads TGTGCCAGCAGTTTGTCGTCCGGACAGATTCCCTTGAGGCAGGACAATGAGCAGTTCTTC. Translating it yields CASSLSSGQIPLRQDNEQFF.

The chain carries TRBV5-1 and TRBJ2-4, with TRBD1 as a possible D gene (5 bases). The germline CDR1 and CDR2 sequences are SGHRS and YFSETQ. The V end was cut by 0 bases, the J end by 0 bases, with 7 bases between. CDR3 length: 15 residues. The CDR3 DNA is TGCGCCAGCAGCTTGGGGACACAAGCCAAAAACATTCAGTACTTC. This encodes CASSLGTQAKNIQYF.

The genes are TRBV2 and TRBJ2-1; maybe TRBD2 (6 bases). CDR1 and CDR2 from the germline V gene are SNHLY and FYNNEI. V was trimmed by 9 bases and J by 9 bases, leaving 18 bases between them. This CDR3 contains 13 residues. The CDR3 sequence is CARDNFSGGEQFF. In nucleotides, the CDR3 is TGTGCCAGAGATAATTTTAGCGGCGGTGAGCAGTTCTTC.

The chain couples TRBV5-1 to TRBJ2-1; 11 bases align to TRBD1. This CDR3 has 16 amino acids. Losses at the gene ends were 0 bases for V and 8 bases for J; bases not matched to a gene: 7. Germline V lookup: CDR1 SGHRS, CDR2 YFSETQ. The CDR3 protein is CASSLGWTGGKYEQFF. CDR3 DNA: TGCGCCAGCAGCTTGGGGTGGACAGGGGGCAAGTATGAGCAGTTCTTC.

This chain joins TRBV29-1 and TRBJ1-2; possible D gene TRBD1, 5 bases. The germline V gene has CDR1 SQVTM and CDR2 ANQGSEA. V shed 2 bases and J shed 6 bases, with 10 bases lying between them. The CDR3 runs to 12 residues. The DNA for the CDR3 is TGCAGCGTTGAAAAGGGGAATCATGGCTACACCTTC. Protein sequence: CSVEKGNHGYTF.

The rearrangement uses TRBV23-1 and TRBJ2-2; the match to TRBD2 covers 7 bases. TRBV23-1 carries the ORF label, with uncertain function. J was trimmed by 6 bases and V by 0 bases; bases with no gene match: 16. The CDR3 consists of 19 residues. The CDR3 DNA sequence: TGCGCCAGCAGTCAATCAAAGGCTTGTTGGCGGGAGACGGCCGGGGAGCTGTTTTTT. As protein: CASSQSKACWRETAGELFF.

This chain connects TRBV28 to TRBJ2-2; no definite D call. This CDR3 contains 13 residues. V was shortened by 8 bases and J by 2 bases, with 9 bases between the two germline ends. Germline V gene lookup returns CDR1 MDHEN and CDR2 SYDVKM. In DNA form, the CDR3 reads TGTGCCAGCTACAGCTCTAACACCGGGGAGCTGTTTTTT. This encodes CASYSSNTGELFF.

V usage is TRBV6-1 and J usage is TRBJ2-1; D ambiguous. Trimming cost V 5 bases and J 0 bases, with 8 bases left between them. Per the germline V gene, CDR1 is MNHNS and CDR2 is SASEGT. This CDR3 region has 14 residues. The CDR3 nucleotides are TGTGCCAGCAGTCCCGGTGTCTCCTACAATGAGCAGTTCTTC. Translating it yields CASSPGVSYNEQFF.

This clone has only one observation. The chain carries TRBV30 and TRBJ2-7; 7 nucleotides line up with TRBD2. The junction had 7 bases not matched to a gene; V was cut back by 8 bases and J by 0 bases. This CDR3 comprises 13 residues. Germline V gene lookup returns CDR1 GTSNPN and CDR2 SVGIG (reference sequence). This CDR3 is CARVGGGSYEQYF. In DNA form, the CDR3 reads TGTGCCCGGGTGGGCGGGGGCTCCTACGAGCAGTACTTC.

The rearrangement joins TRBV4-1 to TRBJ1-2, with TRBD1 matching 7 bases. Germline V gene sequence: CDR1 MGHRA, CDR2 YSYEKL. The CDR3 consists of 13 residues. V dropped 0 bases and J dropped 13; count of bases not matched to a gene: 8. This CDR3 reads CASSQDGGGRCTF. CDR3 sequence (DNA): TGCGCCAGCAGCCAAGACGGAGGGGGCCGGTGCACCTTC.

The sample holds one count of this clone. The rearrangement uses TRBV7-8 and TRBJ2-3, with D perhaps matching TRBD1 (6 bases). The germline gives CDR1 SGHVS, CDR2 FQNEAQ. The CDR3 loop spans 15 amino acids. Deletions cut 9 bases from V and 1 base from J, with 17 bases between. Here the CDR3 DNA reads TGTGCCAGTCATTACCTAAAGGGGGGCACAGATACGCAGTATTTT. It codes for CASHYLKGGTDTQYF.

The J gene is TRBJ2-1, the V gene TRBV11-2, with 9 bases lining up with TRBD2. V shed 2 bases and J 6 bases; nucleotides not matched to a gene: 8. This CDR3 contains 16 residues. The germline gives CDR1 SGHAT, CDR2 FQNNGV. CDR3: CASSLKASGNVNEQFF. DNA of the CDR3: TGTGCCAGCAGCTTAAAGGCTAGCGGGAACGTCAATGAGCAGTTCTTC.

This chain uses TRBV4-1 with TRBJ2-3; 10 bases match TRBD1. The CDR3 loop spans 15 amino acids. V was pared by 5 bases and J by 0 bases, with 2 bases of the junction left unmatched. Germline CDR1 and CDR2: MGHRA and YSYEKL. CDR3 region: CASSKGQGSTDTQYF. In DNA, the CDR3 is TGCGCCAGCAGCAAGGGACAGGGGAGCACAGATACGCAGTATTTT.

J is TRBJ2-7 and V is TRBV9, with TRBD1 matching 7 bases. Germline V gene data show CDR1 as SGDLS and CDR2 as YYNGEE. The CDR3 sequence is 16 residues long. Germline trimming cut 0 bases from V and 2 bases from J; bases unmatched to any gene: 8. The CDR3 DNA is TGTGCCAGCAGCGTAGGTGGAACAGGGGTCACCTACGAGCAGTACTTC. It encodes CASSVGGTGVTYEQYF. The variable domain in full, completed from reference TRBV9 and TRBJ2-7, reads DSGVTQTPKHLITATGQRVTLRCSPRSGDLSVYWYQQSLDQGLQFLIQYYNGEERAKGNILERFSAQQFPDLHSELNLSSLELGDSALYFCASSVGGTGVTYEQYFGPGTRLTVT.

The chain joins TRBV6-5 to TRBJ1-1, with TRBD1 matching over 8 bases. The CDR3 is 15 residues long. Per germline, CDR1 MNHEY and CDR2 SVGAGI. V dropped 1 base and J dropped 3; count of bases not matched to a gene: 4. The CDR3 here is CASSYWDRRDTEAFF. The CDR3 nucleotides read TGTGCCAGCAGTTACTGGGACAGGAGGGACACTGAAGCTTTCTTT.

The genes are TRBV5-8 and TRBJ2-7; D gene ambiguous. Trimming took 7 bases from V and 4 from J, leaving 6 bases between them. Germline CDR1 is SGHTS and CDR2 is YDEGEE. This CDR3 has 10 amino acids. Here the CDR3 DNA reads TGTGCCAGCGACTCGTACGAGCAGTACTTC. Translation gives CASDSYEQYF.

The CDR3 region has the DNA TGTGCCAGCAGCTTGGAACTAGCGAGAGCCAAAAACATTCAGTACTTC. The encoded protein is CASSLELARAKNIQYF. The chain is built from TRBV5-5 and TRBJ2-4, with 7 bases matching TRBD2. The CDR3 is made up of 16 amino acids. Germline V gives CDR1 SGHKS, CDR2 YYEKEE (reference sequence). J gave up 0 bases and V 0 bases, and 3 bases lay outside the gene matches.

This rearrangement joins TRBV25-1 to TRBJ1-4; D remains ambiguous. The germline gives CDR1 MGHDK, CDR2 SYGVNS. Trimming left V 7 bases short and J 4 bases short, with 13 bases between. This CDR3 has 14 amino acids. The CDR3 nucleotides read TGTGCCAGCAACCCCGGAGGAAATAATGAAAAACTGTTTTTT. Translating it yields CASNPGGNNEKLFF. The variable domain in full, completed from reference TRBV25-1 and TRBJ1-4, reads EADIYQTPRYLVIGTGKKITLECSQTMGHDKMYWYQQDPGMELHLIHYSYGVNSTEKGDLSSESTVSRIRTEHFPLTLESARPSHTSQYLCASNPGGNNEKLFFGSGTQLSVL.